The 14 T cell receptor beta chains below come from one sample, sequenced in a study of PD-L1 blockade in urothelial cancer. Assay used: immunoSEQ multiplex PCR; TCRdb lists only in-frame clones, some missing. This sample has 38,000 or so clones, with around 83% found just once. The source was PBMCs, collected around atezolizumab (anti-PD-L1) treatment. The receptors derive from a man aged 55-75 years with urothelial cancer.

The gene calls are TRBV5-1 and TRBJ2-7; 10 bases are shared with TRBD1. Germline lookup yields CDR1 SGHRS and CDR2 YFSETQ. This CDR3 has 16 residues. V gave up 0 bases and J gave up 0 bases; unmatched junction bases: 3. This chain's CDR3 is CASSLAWDRGSYEQYF. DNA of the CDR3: TGCGCCAGCAGCTTGGCATGGGACAGGGGCTCCTACGAGCAGTACTTC.

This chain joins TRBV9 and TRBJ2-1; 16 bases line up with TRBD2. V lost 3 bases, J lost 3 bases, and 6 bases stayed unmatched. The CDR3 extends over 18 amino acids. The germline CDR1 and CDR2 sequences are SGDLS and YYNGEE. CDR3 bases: TGTGCCAGCAGCGCAGGGACTAGCGGGAGGGATAGCTACAATGAGCAGTTCTTC. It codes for CASSAGTSGRDSYNEQFF.

The CDR3 DNA reads as TGTGCCAGCAAACTGGCTGGGGCCAACGTCCTGACTTTC. It encodes CASKLAGANVLTF. The chain is built from TRBV5-4 and TRBJ2-6; D unresolved. Trimming took off 6 bases at V and 2 bases at J, with 6 bases between the two ends. Germline V gene sequence: CDR1 SGHNT, CDR2 YYREEE (reference sequence). This CDR3 contains 13 residues.

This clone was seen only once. The CDR3 reads CASRTSGTSYNEQFF. CDR3 nucleotide sequence: TGCGCCAGCAGGACTAGCGGAACCTCCTACAATGAGCAGTTCTTC. The chain links TRBV5-1 to TRBJ2-1, with 9 bases aligning to TRBD2. This CDR3 is 15 amino acids long. Germline values: CDR1 SGHRS, CDR2 YFSETQ. J was trimmed by 0 bases and V by 5 bases; bases with no gene match: 3.

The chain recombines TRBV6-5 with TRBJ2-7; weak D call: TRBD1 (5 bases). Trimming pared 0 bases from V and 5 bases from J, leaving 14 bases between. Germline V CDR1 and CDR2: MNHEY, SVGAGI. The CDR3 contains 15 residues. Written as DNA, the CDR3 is TGTGCCAGCAGTTACTCTCCGAGACAGATACACGAGCAGTACTTC. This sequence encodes CASSYSPRQIHEQYF.

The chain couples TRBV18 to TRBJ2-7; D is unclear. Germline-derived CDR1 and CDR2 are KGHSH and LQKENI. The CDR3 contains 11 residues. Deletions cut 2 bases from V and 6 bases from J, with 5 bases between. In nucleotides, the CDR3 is TGTGCCAGCTCACCAGGGCCCGAGCAGTACTTC. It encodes CASSPGPEQYF. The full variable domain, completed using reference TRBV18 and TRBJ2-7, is NAGVMQNPRHLVRRRGQEARLRCSPMKGHSHVYWYRQLPEEGLKFMVYLQKENIIDESGMPKERFSAEFPKEGPSILRIQQVVRGDSAAYFCASSPGPEQYFGPGTRLTVT.

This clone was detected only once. Written as DNA, the CDR3 is TGTGCCAGCAGAACAGGGGGGATTGTAGACACCATATATTTT. Protein sequence: CASRTGGIVDTIYF. The genes are TRBV6-1 and TRBJ1-3, with 8 positions matching TRBD1. CDR1 and CDR2 from the germline V gene are MNHNS and SASEGT. The CDR3 has 14 residues. V was clipped by 6 bases and J by 8 bases; unmatched bases: 9.

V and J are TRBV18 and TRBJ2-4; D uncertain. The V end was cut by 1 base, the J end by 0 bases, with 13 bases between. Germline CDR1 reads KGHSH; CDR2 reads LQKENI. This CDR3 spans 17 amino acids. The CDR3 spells CASSPRLEVVAKNIQYF. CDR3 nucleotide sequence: TGTGCCAGCTCACCACGCCTAGAGGTCGTAGCCAAAAACATTCAGTACTTC.

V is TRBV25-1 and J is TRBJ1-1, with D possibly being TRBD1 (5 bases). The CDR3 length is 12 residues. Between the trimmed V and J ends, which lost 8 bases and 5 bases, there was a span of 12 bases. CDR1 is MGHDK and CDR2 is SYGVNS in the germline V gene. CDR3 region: CASSYGGTEAFF. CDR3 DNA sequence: TGTGCCAGCTCCTATGGGGGGACTGAAGCTTTCTTT.

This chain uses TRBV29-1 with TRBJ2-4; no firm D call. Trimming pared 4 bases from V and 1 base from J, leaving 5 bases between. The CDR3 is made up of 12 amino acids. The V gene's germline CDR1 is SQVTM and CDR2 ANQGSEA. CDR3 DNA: TGCAGCGTTGCAGGCGCCAAAAACATTCAGTACTTC. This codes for CSVAGAKNIQYF.

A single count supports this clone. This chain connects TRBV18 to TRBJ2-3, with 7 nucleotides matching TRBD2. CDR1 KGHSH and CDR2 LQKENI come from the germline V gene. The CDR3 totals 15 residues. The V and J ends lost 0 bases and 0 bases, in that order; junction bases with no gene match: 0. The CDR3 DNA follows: TGTGCCAGCTCACCACCGGGGGGGAGCACAGATACGCAGTATTTT. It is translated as CASSPPGGSTDTQYF.

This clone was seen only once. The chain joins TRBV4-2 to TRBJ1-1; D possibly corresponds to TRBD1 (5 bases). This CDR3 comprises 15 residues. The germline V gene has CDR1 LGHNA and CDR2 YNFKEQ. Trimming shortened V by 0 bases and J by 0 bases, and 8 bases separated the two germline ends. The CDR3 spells CASSQEEGLNTEAFF. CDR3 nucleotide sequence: TGTGCCAGCAGCCAAGAGGAGGGACTGAACACTGAAGCTTTCTTT.

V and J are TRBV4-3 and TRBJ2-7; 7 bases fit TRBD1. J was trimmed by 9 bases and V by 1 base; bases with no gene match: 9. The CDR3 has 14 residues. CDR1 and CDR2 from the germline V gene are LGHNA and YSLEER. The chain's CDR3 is CASSQATTGERQYF. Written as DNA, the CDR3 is TGCGCCAGCAGCCAAGCGACCACAGGGGAACGGCAGTACTTC.

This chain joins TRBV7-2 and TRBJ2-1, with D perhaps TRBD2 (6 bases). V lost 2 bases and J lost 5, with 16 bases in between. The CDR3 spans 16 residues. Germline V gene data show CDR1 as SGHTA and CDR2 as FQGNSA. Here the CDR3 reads CASSLPVRGYHNEQFF. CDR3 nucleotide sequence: TGTGCCAGCAGCTTACCAGTGCGGGGCTATCACAATGAGCAGTTCTTC.